The 2 T cell receptor beta chains in this list originate from one sample, sequenced in a study of blood T cell repertoires in COVID-19 (TCRdb year 2020). Library method: the immunoSEQ multiplex PCR assay. Not all clones reach the TCRdb copy of this immuneACCESS table, which keeps in-frame sequences only. Checked studies attribute under half of the gap to unresolved V genes and leave the rest unexplained. The sample records about 320,000 clones, roughly 85% of which are singletons. Jointly, the top ten make up around 2% of the sample. Input material: PBMCs or T cells enriched from blood (not recorded which). These receptors were collected from a woman between 25 and 40 years old who had been exposed to COVID-19.

The rearrangement links TRBV5-6 to TRBJ1-6; possible D gene TRBD1, 6 bases. The CDR3 spans 14 residues. In germline, CDR1 is SGHDT, CDR2 YYEEEE. V shed 3 bases and J shed 13 bases, with 17 bases lying between them. The CDR3 spells CASSSTGSRGPLHF. DNA for the CDR3: TGTGCCAGCAGCTCAACAGGGAGTCGAGGGCCCCTCCACTTT.

In DNA form, the CDR3 reads TGTGCCAGCGAACCCGGACATGGGGTCCGAAGAAACACCATATATTTT. Translation: CASEPGHGVRRNTIYF. This chain connects TRBV9 to TRBJ1-3, with D possibly matching TRBD1 (5 bases). Looked up from germline, CDR1 is SGDLS and CDR2 is YYNGEE. This CDR3 region has 16 residues. Trimming stripped 7 bases from V and 5 bases from J, with 22 bases between.